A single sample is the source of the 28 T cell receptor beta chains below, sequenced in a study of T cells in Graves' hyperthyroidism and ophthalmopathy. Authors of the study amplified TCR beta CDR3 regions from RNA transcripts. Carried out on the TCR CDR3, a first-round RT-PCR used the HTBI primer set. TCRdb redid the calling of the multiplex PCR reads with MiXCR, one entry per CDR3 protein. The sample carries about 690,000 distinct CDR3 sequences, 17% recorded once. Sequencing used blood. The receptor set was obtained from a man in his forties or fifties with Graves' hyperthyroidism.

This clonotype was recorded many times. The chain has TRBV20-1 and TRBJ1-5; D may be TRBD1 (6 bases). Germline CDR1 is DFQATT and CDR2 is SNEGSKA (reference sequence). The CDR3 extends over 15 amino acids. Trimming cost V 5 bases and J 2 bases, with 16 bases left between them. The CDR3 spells CSARREGGGNQPQHF. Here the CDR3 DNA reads TGCAGTGCTCGCAGGGAGGGGGGCGGCAATCAGCCCCAGCATTTT.

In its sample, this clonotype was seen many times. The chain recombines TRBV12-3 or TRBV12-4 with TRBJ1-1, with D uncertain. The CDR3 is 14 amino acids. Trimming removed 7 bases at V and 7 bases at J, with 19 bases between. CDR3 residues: CASITVGETNEAFF. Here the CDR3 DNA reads TGTGCCAGCATCACGGTTGGGGAAACGAATGAAGCTTTCTTT.

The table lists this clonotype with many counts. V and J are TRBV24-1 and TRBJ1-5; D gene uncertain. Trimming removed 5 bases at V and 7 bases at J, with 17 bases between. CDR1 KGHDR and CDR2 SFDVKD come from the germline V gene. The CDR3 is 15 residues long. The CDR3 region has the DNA TGTGCCACCAGTGGATCTACAAGCAGGACGCAGCCCCAGCATTTT. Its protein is CATSGSTSRTQPQHF.

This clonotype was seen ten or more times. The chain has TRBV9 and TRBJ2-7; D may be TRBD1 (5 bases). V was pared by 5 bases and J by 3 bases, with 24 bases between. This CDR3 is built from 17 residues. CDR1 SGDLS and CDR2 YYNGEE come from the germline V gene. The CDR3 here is CASSHPRRANSSYEQYF. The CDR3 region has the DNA TGTGCCAGCAGTCACCCGCGCAGGGCCAACAGTAGCTACGAGCAGTACTTC.

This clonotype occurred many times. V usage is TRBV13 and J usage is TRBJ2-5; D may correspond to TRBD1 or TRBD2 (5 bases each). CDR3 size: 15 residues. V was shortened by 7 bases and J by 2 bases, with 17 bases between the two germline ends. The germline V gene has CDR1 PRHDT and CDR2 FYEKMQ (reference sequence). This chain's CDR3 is CASTLRGVSQETQYF. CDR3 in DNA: TGTGCCAGCACCCTTAGAGGGGTGAGTCAAGAGACCCAGTACTTC. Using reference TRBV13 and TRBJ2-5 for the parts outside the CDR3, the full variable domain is AAGVIQSPRHLIKEKRETATLKCYPIPRHDTVYWYQQGPGQDPQFLISFYEKMQSDKGSIPDRFSAQQFSDYHSELNMSSLELGDSALYFCASTLRGVSQETQYFGPGTRLLVL.

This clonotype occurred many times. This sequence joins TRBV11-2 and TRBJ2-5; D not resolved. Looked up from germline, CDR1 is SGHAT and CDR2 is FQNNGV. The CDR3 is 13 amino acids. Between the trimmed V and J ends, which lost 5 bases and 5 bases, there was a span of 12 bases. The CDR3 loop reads CASSPLAGETQYF. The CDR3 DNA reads TGTGCCAGCAGCCCCCTCGCCGGGGAGACCCAGTACTTC.

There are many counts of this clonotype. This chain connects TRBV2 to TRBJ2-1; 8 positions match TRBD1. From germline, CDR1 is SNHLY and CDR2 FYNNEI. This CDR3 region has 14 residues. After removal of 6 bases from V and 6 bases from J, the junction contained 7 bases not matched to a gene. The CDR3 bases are TGTGCCAGCAGAGACAGGGGTCTGGGCAATGAGCAGTTCTTC. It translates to CASRDRGLGNEQFF.

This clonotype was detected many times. This CDR3 reads CASSSHTGGDGYTF. CDR3 coding DNA: TGTGCCAGCAGTTCACATACAGGGGGAGATGGCTACACCTTC. This chain uses TRBV28 with TRBJ1-2; 8 nucleotides agree with TRBD1. The CDR3 sequence is 14 residues long. Germline-derived CDR1 and CDR2 are MDHEN and SYDVKM. With 4 bases clipped from V and 6 bases from J, the junction kept 7 bases outside the gene matches.

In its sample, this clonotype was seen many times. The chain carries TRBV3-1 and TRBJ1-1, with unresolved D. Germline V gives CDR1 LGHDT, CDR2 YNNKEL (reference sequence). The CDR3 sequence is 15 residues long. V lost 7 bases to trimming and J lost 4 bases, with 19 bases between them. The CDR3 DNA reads TGTGCCAGCATCAAGTCAGGACGCGGGAGCACTGAAGCTTTCTTT. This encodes CASIKSGRGSTEAFF.

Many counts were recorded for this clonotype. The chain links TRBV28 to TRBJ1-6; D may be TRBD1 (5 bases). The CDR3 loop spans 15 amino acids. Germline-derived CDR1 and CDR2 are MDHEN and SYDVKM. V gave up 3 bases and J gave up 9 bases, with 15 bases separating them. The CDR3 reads CASSFDGGMGSPLHF. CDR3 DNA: TGTGCCAGCAGTTTTGATGGGGGGATGGGTTCACCCCTCCACTTT.

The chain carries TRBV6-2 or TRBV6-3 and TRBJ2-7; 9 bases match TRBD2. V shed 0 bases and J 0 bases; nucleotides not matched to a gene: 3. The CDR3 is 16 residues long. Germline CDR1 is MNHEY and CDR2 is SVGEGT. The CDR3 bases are TGTGCCAGCAGTTACTCGTGGACTAGCGTCTCCTACGAGCAGTACTTC. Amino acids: CASSYSWTSVSYEQYF.

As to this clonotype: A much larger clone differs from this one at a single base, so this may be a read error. CDR3: CASSLTSGGFSYTEQFF. The CDR3 DNA sequence: TGTGCCAGCAGCCTGACTAGCGGGGGCTTCTCCTACACTGAGCAGTTCTTC. V and J are TRBV7-9 and TRBJ2-1, with 12 bases aligning to TRBD2. CDR3 length: 17 residues. Germline assignment: CDR1 SEHNR and CDR2 FQNEAQ (reference sequence).

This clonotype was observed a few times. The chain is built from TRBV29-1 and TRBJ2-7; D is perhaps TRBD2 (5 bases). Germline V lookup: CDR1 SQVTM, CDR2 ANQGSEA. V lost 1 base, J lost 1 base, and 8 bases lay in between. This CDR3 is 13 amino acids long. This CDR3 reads CSVEGGGSYEQYF. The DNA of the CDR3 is TGCAGCGTTGAAGGTGGAGGATCCTACGAGCAGTACTTC.

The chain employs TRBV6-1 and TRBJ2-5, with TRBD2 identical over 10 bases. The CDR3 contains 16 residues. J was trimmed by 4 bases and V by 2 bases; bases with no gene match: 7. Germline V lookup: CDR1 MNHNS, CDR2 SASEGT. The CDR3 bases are TGTGCCAGCAGTGAATTGATAACTAGCGGGGCAGAGACCCAGTACTTC. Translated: CASSELITSGAETQYF.

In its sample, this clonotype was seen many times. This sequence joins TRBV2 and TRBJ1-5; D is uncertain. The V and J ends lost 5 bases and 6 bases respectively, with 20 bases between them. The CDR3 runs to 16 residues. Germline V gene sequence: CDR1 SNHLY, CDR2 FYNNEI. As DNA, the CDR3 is TGTGCCAGCAGTCAACGACCGAGGGCCGGTGGTCAGCCCCAGCATTTT. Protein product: CASSQRPRAGGQPQHF.

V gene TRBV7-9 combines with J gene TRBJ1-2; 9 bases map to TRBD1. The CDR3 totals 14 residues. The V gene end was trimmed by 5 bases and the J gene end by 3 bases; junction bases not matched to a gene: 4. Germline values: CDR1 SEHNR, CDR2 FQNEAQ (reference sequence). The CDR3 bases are TGTGCCAGCAGCATCGGACAGGGGTACTATGGCTACACCTTC. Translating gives CASSIGQGYYGYTF.

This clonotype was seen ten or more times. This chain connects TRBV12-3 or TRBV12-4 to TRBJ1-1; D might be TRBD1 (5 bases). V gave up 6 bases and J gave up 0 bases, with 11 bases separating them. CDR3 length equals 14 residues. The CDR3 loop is CASRPSTVNTEAFF. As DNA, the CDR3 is TGTGCCAGCAGGCCCTCGACAGTGAACACTGAAGCTTTCTTT.

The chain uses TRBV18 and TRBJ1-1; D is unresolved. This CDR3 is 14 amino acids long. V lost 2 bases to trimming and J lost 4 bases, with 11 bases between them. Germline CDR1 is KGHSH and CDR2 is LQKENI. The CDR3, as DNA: TGTGCCAGCTCACCATATACCATGGGCACTGAAGCTTTCTTT. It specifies CASSPYTMGTEAFF.

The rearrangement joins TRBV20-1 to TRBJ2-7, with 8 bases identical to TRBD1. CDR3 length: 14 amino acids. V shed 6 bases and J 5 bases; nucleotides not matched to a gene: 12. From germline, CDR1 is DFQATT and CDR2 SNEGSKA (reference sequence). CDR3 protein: CSAPQRTGYHEQYF. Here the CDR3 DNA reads TGCAGTGCACCCCAGCGGACAGGGTACCACGAGCAGTACTTC.

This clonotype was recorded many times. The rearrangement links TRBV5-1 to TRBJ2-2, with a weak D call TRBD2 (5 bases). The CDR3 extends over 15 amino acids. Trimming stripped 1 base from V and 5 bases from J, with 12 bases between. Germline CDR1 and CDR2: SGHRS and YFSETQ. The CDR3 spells CASSLYSGRTGELFF. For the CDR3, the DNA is TGCGCCAGCAGCTTGTATTCGGGGAGAACCGGGGAGCTGTTTTTT.

CDR3 nucleotides: TGTGCCAGCAGTAAACAGGGGGCGCGTAAGGGCACCGGGGAGCTGTTTTTT. It yields the protein CASSKQGARKGTGELFF. The rearrangement links TRBV6-2 or TRBV6-3 to TRBJ2-2; 9 positions agree with TRBD1. V trimming: 5 bases; J trimming: 4 bases; junction bases outside the gene matches: 11. Germline-derived CDR1 and CDR2 are MNHEY and SVGEGT. The CDR3 has 17 amino acids.

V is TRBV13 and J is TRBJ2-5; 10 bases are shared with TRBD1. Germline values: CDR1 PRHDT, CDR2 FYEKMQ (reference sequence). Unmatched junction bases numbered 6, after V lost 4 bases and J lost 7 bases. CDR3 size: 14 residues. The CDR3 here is CASSYGQGGSTQYF. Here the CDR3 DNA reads TGTGCCAGCAGCTATGGACAGGGGGGTTCGACCCAGTACTTC. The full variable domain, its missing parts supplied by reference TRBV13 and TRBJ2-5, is AAGVIQSPRHLIKEKRETATLKCYPIPRHDTVYWYQQGPGQDPQFLISFYEKMQSDKGSIPDRFSAQQFSDYHSELNMSSLELGDSALYFCASSYGQGGSTQYFGPGTRLLVL.

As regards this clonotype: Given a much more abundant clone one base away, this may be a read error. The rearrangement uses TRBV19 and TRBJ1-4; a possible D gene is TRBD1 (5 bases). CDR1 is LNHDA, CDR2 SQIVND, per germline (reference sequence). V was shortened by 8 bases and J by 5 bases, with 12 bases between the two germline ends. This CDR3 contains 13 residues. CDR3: CASVGRPNEKLFF. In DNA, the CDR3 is TGTGCCAGTGTGGGACGGCCGAATGAAAAACTGTTTTTT. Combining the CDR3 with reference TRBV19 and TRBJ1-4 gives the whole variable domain DGGITQSPKYLFRKEGQNVTLSCEQNLNHDAMYWYRQDPGQGLRLIYYSQIVNDFQKGDIAEGYSVSREKKESFPLTVTSAQKNPTAFYLCASVGRPNEKLFFGSGTQLSVL.

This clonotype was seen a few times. CDR3 coding DNA: TGTGCCAGCAGTTACCTTTGGGACAGGGATACCTACGAGCAGTACTTC. The encoded protein is CASSYLWDRDTYEQYF. V gene TRBV27 combines with J gene TRBJ2-7; 9 bases line up with TRBD1. Per germline, CDR1 MNHEY and CDR2 SMNVEV (reference sequence). The ends lost 4 bases at V and 2 bases at J; junction bases unmatched: 9. CDR3 length: 16 amino acids.

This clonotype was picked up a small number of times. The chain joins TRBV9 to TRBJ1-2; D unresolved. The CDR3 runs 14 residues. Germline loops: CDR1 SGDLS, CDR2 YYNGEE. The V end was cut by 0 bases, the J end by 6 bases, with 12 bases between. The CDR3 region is CASSVGGGLDGYTF. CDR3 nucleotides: TGTGCCAGCAGCGTAGGAGGAGGCTTAGATGGCTACACCTTC.

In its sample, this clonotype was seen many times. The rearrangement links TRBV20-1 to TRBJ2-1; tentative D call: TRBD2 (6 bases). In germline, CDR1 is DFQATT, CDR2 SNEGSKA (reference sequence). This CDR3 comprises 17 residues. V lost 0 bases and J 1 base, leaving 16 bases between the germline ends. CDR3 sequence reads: CSARDRRGYRSYNEQFF. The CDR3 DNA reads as TGCAGTGCTAGAGATAGGAGGGGTTATAGGTCCTACAATGAGCAGTTCTTC.

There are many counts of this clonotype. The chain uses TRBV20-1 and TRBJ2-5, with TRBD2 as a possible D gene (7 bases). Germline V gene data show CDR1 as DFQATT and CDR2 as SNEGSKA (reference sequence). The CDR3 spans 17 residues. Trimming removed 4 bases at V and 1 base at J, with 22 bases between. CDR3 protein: CSATGSTEGGFQETQYF. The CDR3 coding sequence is TGCAGTGCTACAGGGTCTACCGAGGGGGGGTTCCAAGAGACCCAGTACTTC.

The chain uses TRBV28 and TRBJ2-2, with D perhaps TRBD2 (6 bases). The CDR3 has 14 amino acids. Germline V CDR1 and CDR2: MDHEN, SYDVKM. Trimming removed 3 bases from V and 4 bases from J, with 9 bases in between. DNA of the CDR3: TGTGCCAGCAGTTTCAATAGCGGCACCGGGGAGCTGTTTTTT. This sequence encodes CASSFNSGTGELFF.